This T cell receptor (beta chain) was obtained from a study of T cell repertoires in cytomegalovirus infection (dated 2019 in TCRdb). Looking at the study overall: Alongside well-studied HLA-B-restricted epitopes, the peptide stimulations were aimed at recently identified HLA-C-restricted CMV epitopes, whose presentation resists viral immunomodulation. The HLA type of each donor mattered for the analysis, because public TCR beta signatures pointed to carriage of CMV infection along with the matching HLA type. Here is what the overall study found, with its caveats: In both this cohort and an independent cohort of several hundred donors, the cumulative frequency of public TCR beta family members distinguished carriers of CMV infection plus the relevant HLA type. The ex vivo response was dominated by HLA-C-restricted CMV-specific TCR beta clonotypes, which also provided the single most frequent clonotype in two of eight donors.

Instrument used: Illumina HiSeq 1500. TCRdb trimmed public reads at Q25 via fastp, called clones via MiXCR and kept in-frame beta chains. Records with the same CDR3 protein are collapsed into one entry carrying the most frequent genes and DNA. This sample gives 400,000 to 600,000 distinct CDR3 sequences in total; 40% to 50% of them show up just once. Together, the top ten hold just under 45% of the sample. The treatment or condition label on this specimen signifies: in vitro stimulation with specific CMV peptide epitopes to enrich CMV-specific T cells. The germline V gene specifies SGHTA as CDR1 and FQGNSA as CDR2. The CDR3 numbers 14 residues from cysteine through phenylalanine. CDR3 DNA only is kept here, 42 bases in frame from base 1. Deletion took 4 bases off V and 6 bases off J, with a span of 12 bases between the germline ends. This clonotype was detected only a few times. Its antigen has not been determined. Base quality data are lacking; no much larger clone is found one base away.

The TCR sequence derives from a human donor in good health (CMV status not recorded). Some clones in this sample may be carry-over from other donors' samples. Recombination linked TRBV7-2 to TRBJ1-4, and perhaps TRBD1 as D gene, on 6 matching bases. Sequences were derived from cultured PBMCs, sampled from culture after CMV antigen stimulation. CDR3 sequence: CASSSQGYHEKLFF. The bases read TGTGCCAGCAGCTCACAGGGATATCATGAAAAACTGTTTTTT.